This note documents a single T cell receptor beta chain sequence. Its antigen specificity is not known. Per-base quality was not reported, and no clone a single base away is much larger than it. TCRbeta CDR3 regions were amplified from genomic DNA by means of the immunoSEQ Assay, a bias-controlled multiplex PCR. Regarding the original processing steps: The number of nucleated cells in each sample was estimated from the amplification of reference gene primers within the assay. Sequence reads were collapsed and filtered to measure the absolute abundance of every unique TCRbeta CDR3 rearrangement. For each sample, productive Simpson clonality was calculated as the square root of Simpson's diversity index across productive rearrangements. Held by TCRdb, this immuneACCESS table contains in-frame sequences only and omits some clones. Under half of the omission traces to an unresolved V gene where checked; the cause of the rest is unknown. The V and J calls and the clone size are those of that table, but D and trimming were determined from the DNA. In this sample the table shows 65,000 to 90,000 clones, around 80% of which occur a single time. The ten most abundant clones make up more than 25% of the sample.

The data were obtained in a study of blood T cell repertoires in COVID-19 (dated by TCRdb to the early 2020s). At the level of the whole study: Samples from collaborators originated in the United States, Italy and Spain and spanned both the acute and convalescent phases of COVID-19. The material from the prospective study consisted of cDNA or gDNA derived from T cells, B-cell-depleted T cells, or PBMCs. The dataset comprised deeply sampled blood TCRbeta repertoires from subjects exposed to, actively infected with, or recovered from COVID-19. The repertoires were made available in a free public database intended to serve as a resource for research on the immune response to SARS-CoV-2. The samples were drawn from two sources: the first 160 participants of the ongoing ImmuneRACE study, and 1,000 to 1,500 subjects contributed by 6 global collaborators. Sample metadata almost always included a de-identified subject ID, COVID-19 status, age in years and sex. Where available, HLA class I and class II types were taken from metadata supplied by the sample provider and were not determined by assay-based typing.

From the cysteine through the phenylalanine, the CDR3 covers 13 amino acids. Only CDR3 DNA remains: 39 bases, in frame from the first base. The junction carries 7 bases between V and J, which are trimmed by 2 bases and 5 bases respectively. The germline V gene provides CDR1 MDHEN and CDR2 SYDVKM. General conclusions and limits of the study: How much clinical and demographic metadata was included differed by source and by participant, and the metadata was provided uncurated.

Collaborating institutions collected whole blood in K2EDTA tubes following their own protocols. For TCRbeta analysis, collaborator samples were shipped as frozen whole blood, as isolated PBMCs, or as DNA extracted from either sample type. The clonotype comes from a man between 60 and 75 years old with active or convalescent COVID-19. The specimen sequenced was peripheral blood. Recombination joined TRBV28 with TRBJ1-5, with no reliable assignment of the D segment. The CDR3 is CASSLQVDQPQHF. Read as DNA, the sequence is TGTGCCAGCAGTTTACAGGTCGATCAGCCCCAGCATTTT.